Listed here are 2 T cell receptor beta chains from one sample, sequenced in a study of T-cell memory formation after mild COVID-19. TCRdb re-called the 5' RACE reads with MiXCR, one entry per CDR3 protein. Here the sample spans 220,000 or so distinct CDR3 sequences, 9.5% to 10% being singletons. The sample taken for sequencing was PBMCs or a T cell subset sorted from them (not recorded which). These receptors originate from a man between 18 and 35 years old who had mild COVID-19 (a few samples of this study predate the infection). Cell type and time point are not known.

This clonotype was detected only a few times. The chain is built from TRBV28 and TRBJ2-7; D gene ambiguous. V was shortened by 7 bases and J by 5 bases, with 15 bases between the two germline ends. The CDR3 runs 13 residues. Germline CDR1 and CDR2: MDHEN and SYDVKM. CDR3: CASNRLPLDEQYF. CDR3 in DNA: TGTGCCAGCAATCGACTCCCGTTGGACGAGCAGTACTTC.

The J gene is TRBJ2-2, the V gene TRBV28; TRBD2 is a possible D gene (7 bases). Between the trimmed V and J ends, which lost 3 bases and 3 bases, there was a span of 14 bases. The length of the CDR3 is 16 residues. In germline, CDR1 is MDHEN, CDR2 SYDVKM. DNA for the CDR3: TGTGCCAGCAGTTTCGGGGGGCGTAGTTACACCGGGGAGCTGTTTTTT. It translates to CASSFGGRSYTGELFF.